This TCR beta chain was found in a study of blood T cells in healthy people across ages. This clonotype showed up just a few times. Its antigen is still unknown. Alongside a J-beta primer mix, a sample-barcoded 5' primer served in a second PCR lasting roughly 7 to 12 cycles. TCRdb reprocessed the 5' RACE reads via MiXCR and lists one record per CDR3 protein. The table includes 850,000 to 1,100,000 distinct CDR3 sequences, roughly two fifths detected once. CDR1 is LGHNA, CDR2 YSLEER, per germline. The CDR3 totals 15 residues. The J segment lost 3 bases and the V segment lost 2 bases, leaving 4 bases of the junction unmatched. General study results and limits: With naive T cell percentage, TCR beta diversity showed a strong correlation.

The V gene is TRBV4-3, the J gene TRBJ2-1; 7 bases agree with TRBD1. Sequencing was performed on blood. This clonotype was obtained from a young man in good health. DNA of the CDR3: TGCGCCAGCAGCCAACCTGACAGGGACTACAATGAGCAGTTCTTC. Residues: CASSQPDRDYNEQFF.